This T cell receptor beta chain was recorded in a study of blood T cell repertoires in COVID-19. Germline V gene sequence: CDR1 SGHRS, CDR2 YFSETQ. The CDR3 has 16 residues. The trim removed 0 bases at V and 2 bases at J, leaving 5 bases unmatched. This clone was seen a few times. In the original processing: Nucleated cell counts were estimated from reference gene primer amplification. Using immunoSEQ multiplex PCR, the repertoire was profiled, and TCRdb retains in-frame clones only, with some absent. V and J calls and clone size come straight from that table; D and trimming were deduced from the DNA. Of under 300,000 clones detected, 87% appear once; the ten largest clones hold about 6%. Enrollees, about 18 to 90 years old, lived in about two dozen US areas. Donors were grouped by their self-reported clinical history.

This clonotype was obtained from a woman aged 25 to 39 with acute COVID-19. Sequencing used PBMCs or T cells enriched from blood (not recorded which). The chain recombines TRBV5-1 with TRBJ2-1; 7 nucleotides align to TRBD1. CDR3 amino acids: CASSLVTGATYNEQFF. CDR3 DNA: TGCGCCAGCAGCTTGGTTACAGGGGCCACCTACAATGAGCAGTTCTTC.